The TCR beta chain under discussion was sequenced for a study of T cells and Merkel cell carcinoma outcomes. CDR1 is SNHLY and CDR2 is FYNNEI in the germline V gene. This CDR3 has 15 residues. Trimming cost V 3 bases and J 1 base, with 13 bases left between them. Using immunoSEQ multiplex PCR, the repertoire was profiled, and TCRdb retains in-frame clones only, with some absent. The sample lists 8,000 to 9,500 clones, under 90% occurring once. As concerns this clone: Its specificity is unknown.

Broader study findings: Reportedly, T-cell repertoire with density predicts Merkel cell carcinoma outcomes.

This chain joins TRBV2 and TRBJ2-7; D perhaps matches TRBD1 (6 bases). This clonotype was sampled from a human donor with Merkel cell carcinoma. The sample taken for sequencing was tumor tissue from Merkel cell carcinoma. CDR3 bases: TGTGCCAGCAGTGATTGGGGACAAAAATCCTACGAGCAGTACTTC. Protein: CASSDWGQKSYEQYF.